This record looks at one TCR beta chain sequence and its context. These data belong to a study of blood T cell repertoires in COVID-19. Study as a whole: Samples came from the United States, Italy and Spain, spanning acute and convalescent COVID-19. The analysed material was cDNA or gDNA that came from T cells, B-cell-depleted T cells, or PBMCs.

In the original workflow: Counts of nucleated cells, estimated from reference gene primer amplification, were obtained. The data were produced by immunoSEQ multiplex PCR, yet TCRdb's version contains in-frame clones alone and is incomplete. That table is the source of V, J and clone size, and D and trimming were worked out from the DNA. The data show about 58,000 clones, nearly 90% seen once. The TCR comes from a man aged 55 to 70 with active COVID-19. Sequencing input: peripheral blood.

As DNA, the CDR3 is TGTGCCAGCAAGGGGCGGGAGGGCCCGAGGGAGCAGTACTTC. Protein product: CASKGREGPREQYF. The chain links TRBV27 to TRBJ2-7, with 9 nucleotides matching TRBD2. Germline CDR1 MNHEY, CDR2 SMNVEV (reference sequence). The CDR3 sequence is 14 residues long. J gave up 7 bases and V 7 bases, and 11 bases lay outside the gene matches.